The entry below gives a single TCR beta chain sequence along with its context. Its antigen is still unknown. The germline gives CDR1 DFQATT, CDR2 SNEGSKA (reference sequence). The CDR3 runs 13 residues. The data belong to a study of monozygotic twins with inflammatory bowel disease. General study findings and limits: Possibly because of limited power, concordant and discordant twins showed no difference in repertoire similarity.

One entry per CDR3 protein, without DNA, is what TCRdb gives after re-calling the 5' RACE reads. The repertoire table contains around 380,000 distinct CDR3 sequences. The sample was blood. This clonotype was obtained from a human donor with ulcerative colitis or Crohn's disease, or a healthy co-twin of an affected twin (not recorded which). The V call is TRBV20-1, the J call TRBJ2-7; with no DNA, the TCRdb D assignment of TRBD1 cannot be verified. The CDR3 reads CSASRGPTYEQYF.